These 18 T cell receptor beta chains came from one sample sequenced in a study of T cell responses to AZD1222 COVID-19 vaccine. Assay: immunoSEQ multiplex PCR; the TCRdb copy retains only in-frame clones and omits some. The sample gives 130,000 to 150,000 clones, 88% of which show up once; 5% to 6.5% is in the top ten. The material sequenced was peripheral blood, taken 28 days after the second dose of the MenACWY control vaccine. The receptors were sampled from an adult who received the MenACWY meningococcal vaccine as a control.

This rearrangement joins TRBV10-3 to TRBJ2-1; D might be TRBD1 or TRBD2, each matching 6 bases. The CDR3 loop spans 15 amino acids. The germline V gene encodes CDR1 ENHRY and CDR2 SYGVKD. The germline V and J ends were trimmed by 0 bases and 6 bases, with 12 bases remaining between them. CDR3 sequence reads: CAISESRGVFNEQFF. CDR3 nucleotides: TGTGCCATCAGTGAGTCGAGGGGGGTTTTCAATGAGCAGTTCTTC.

This chain joins TRBV5-8 and TRBJ1-5; no firm D call. Germline V gives CDR1 SGHTS, CDR2 YDEGEE. Trimming took 4 bases from V and 0 from J, leaving 8 bases between them. The CDR3 has 14 residues. This CDR3 is CASSRRFSNQPQHF. DNA for the CDR3: TGTGCCAGCAGCAGACGTTTTAGCAATCAGCCCCAGCATTTT.

This clone was recorded a few times. The rearrangement uses TRBV7-2 and TRBJ2-2, with D perhaps TRBD2 (7 bases). This CDR3 is built from 14 residues. Germline CDR1 SGHTA, CDR2 FQGNSA. Trimming pared 2 bases from V and 7 bases from J, leaving 11 bases between. DNA of the CDR3: TGTGCCAGCAGCTTACGCGGGGGCGGCGGGGAGCTGTTTTTT. Amino acid sequence: CASSLRGGGGELFF.

The rearrangement uses TRBV20-1 and TRBJ2-7; D may be TRBD2 (6 bases). CDR3 size: 11 residues. Germline loops: CDR1 DFQATT, CDR2 SNEGSKA (reference sequence). With 5 bases removed from V and 4 bases from J, the gap between germline ends came to 9 bases. In nucleotides, the CDR3 is TGCAGTGCTGGAGGGACTTACGAGCAGTACTTC. As protein: CSAGGTYEQYF.

This clone was observed a single time. This chain joins TRBV19 and TRBJ2-4; 12 bases map to TRBD1. This CDR3 has 15 residues. Germline V gene lookup returns CDR1 LNHDA and CDR2 SQIVND (reference sequence). Losses at the gene ends were 1 base for V and 7 bases for J; bases not matched to a gene: 2. The CDR3 coding sequence is TGTGCCAGTAGTATAGGGGGACAGGGGGCGAACATTCAGTACTTC. It translates to CASSIGGQGANIQYF.

V is TRBV4-3 and J is TRBJ2-7, with D perhaps being TRBD1 or TRBD2 (5 bases each). Trimming left V 0 bases short and J 3 bases short, with 15 bases between. Germline V gives CDR1 LGHNA, CDR2 YSLEER. The CDR3 has 16 residues. For the CDR3, the DNA is TGCGCCAGCAGCCAAGATTACGGGACGGACTTCTACGAGCAGTACTTC. Amino acid sequence: CASSQDYGTDFYEQYF.

The V gene is TRBV5-1, the J gene TRBJ2-7; 9 nucleotides align to TRBD2. The CDR3 is made up of 14 amino acids. CDR1 SGHRS and CDR2 YFSETQ come from the germline V gene. Unmatched junction bases numbered 8, after V lost 4 bases and J lost 6 bases. For the CDR3, the DNA is TGCGCCAGCAGCAGAGAGGGACTAGCAGTCGAGCAGTACTTC. Amino acid sequence: CASSREGLAVEQYF.

J is TRBJ1-2 and V is TRBV5-1; D unresolved. CDR3 length equals 13 residues. The V and J ends lost 4 bases and 8 bases respectively, with 15 bases between them. CDR1 is SGHRS and CDR2 is YFSETQ in the germline V gene. The CDR3 bases are TGCGCCAGCAGCCCGGGCGCCTGGCGGGGCTACACCTTC. Its protein product is CASSPGAWRGYTF.

The genes are TRBV4-3 and TRBJ1-1; D gene unclear. Trimming shortened V by 2 bases and J by 2 bases, and 15 bases separated the two germline ends. There are 16 residues in the CDR3. Per germline, CDR1 LGHNA and CDR2 YSLEER. CDR3 sequence: CASSQRVRYPNTEAFF. In DNA form, the CDR3 reads TGCGCCAGCAGCCAACGGGTACGCTACCCAAACACTGAAGCTTTCTTT.

The chain combines TRBV21-1 with TRBJ1-1. TRBV21-1 counts as a pseudogene. This CDR3 is 14 amino acids long. CDR3 loop: CASSKYEGPTEAFF. Written as DNA, the CDR3 is TGTGCCAGCAGCAAATATGAGGGGCCCACTGAAGCTTTCTTT.

CDR3 sequence (DNA): TGCGCCAGCAGCTCACGGGGGGCCTACGAGCAGTACTTC. Its translation is CASSSRGAYEQYF. This chain joins TRBV5-1 and TRBJ2-7; 7 nucleotides agree with TRBD2. J was trimmed by 2 bases and V by 3 bases; bases with no gene match: 2. The CDR3 has 13 residues. Germline CDR1 SGHRS, CDR2 YFSETQ.

This chain links TRBV5-5 with TRBJ1-4; D might be TRBD1 (6 bases). Germline lookup yields CDR1 SGHKS and CDR2 YYEKEE (reference sequence). V lost 4 bases and J 8 bases, leaving 27 bases between the germline ends. This CDR3 is built from 18 residues. The CDR3 DNA reads TGTGCCAGCAGCGAACGGGGGGCCTACCCCACTGTAATAGAAAAACTGTTTTTT. Protein sequence: CASSERGAYPTVIEKLFF.

This clone is a singleton in its sample. The rearrangement uses TRBV7-2 and TRBJ1-1, with D possibly TRBD1 on 5 matching bases. This CDR3 contains 14 residues. V was pared by 5 bases and J by 4 bases, with 14 bases between. Looked up from germline, CDR1 is SGHTA and CDR2 is FQGNSA. The CDR3 bases are TGTGCCAGCAGCCCCGGTCCGGGGGGCACTGAAGCTTTCTTT. Residues: CASSPGPGGTEAFF.

Points on this clone: This same CDR3 is encoded by further DNA sequences in the sample. CDR3 amino acids: CAWSGGYEQYF. The CDR3 nucleotides read TGTGCCTGGAGTGGAGGCTACGAGCAGTACTTC. The genes are TRBV30 and TRBJ2-7; D remains unclear. CDR1 and CDR2 (germline): GTSNPN, SVGIG (reference sequence). V was cut by 1 base and J by 3 bases, with 4 bases left in between. The CDR3 has 11 amino acids.

The chain carries TRBV11-1 and TRBJ1-6; D not resolved. The V end was cut by 3 bases, the J end by 8 bases, with 14 bases between. This CDR3 region has 15 residues. CDR1 is SGHAT, CDR2 FQDESV, per germline (reference sequence). CDR3 region: CASSFHRVGDSPLHF. CDR3 nucleotides: TGTGCCAGCAGCTTTCATCGGGTCGGGGATTCACCCCTCCACTTT.

This clone has a single count. The rearrangement uses TRBV5-1 and TRBJ2-7; D remains unclear. The CDR3 consists of 11 residues. Trimming stripped 4 bases from V and 2 bases from J, with 4 bases between. Looked up from germline, CDR1 is SGHRS and CDR2 is YFSETQ. The CDR3 reads CASSDAYEQYF. In DNA, the CDR3 is TGCGCCAGCAGCGACGCCTACGAGCAGTACTTC. Full variable domain (remainder filled in from reference TRBV5-1 and TRBJ2-7): KAGVTQTPRYLIKTRGQQVTLSCSPISGHRSVSWYQQTPGQGLQFLFEYFSETQRNKGNFPGRFSGRQFSNSRSEMNVSTLELGDSALYLCASSDAYEQYFGPGTRLTVT.

This clone was recorded a few times. V usage is TRBV3-1 (or the pseudogene TRBV3-2) and J usage is TRBJ1-2; TRBD1 is a possible D gene (5 bases). CDR1 and CDR2 (germline): LGHDT, YNNKEL (reference sequence). The V end was cut by 1 base, the J end by 8 bases, with 11 bases between. The CDR3 is made up of 13 amino acids. CDR3 coding DNA: TGTGCCAGCAGCCAAGGGGACTGGTCCGGCTACACCTTC. Its translation is CASSQGDWSGYTF.

The chain uses TRBV5-1 and TRBJ2-3, with D hard to call. The ends were cut back, 4 bases at V and 2 bases at J, with 14 bases in the middle. The CDR3 runs 15 residues. Germline loops: CDR1 SGHRS, CDR2 YFSETQ. CDR3 nucleotide sequence: TGCGCCAGCAGCAGCACCGGCGGCATCACAGATACGCAGTATTTT. Its translation is CASSSTGGITDTQYF.